The next 30 T cell receptor beta chains were all read from a single sample in a study of CD8 T cells in Susac syndrome. An input of about 0.5 to 1 ug of RNA was subjected to reverse transcription using random hexamers. From the immunoSEQ multiplex PCR reads, TCRdb called clonotypes with MiXCR, one entry per CDR3 protein. The data show over 120,000 distinct CDR3 sequences, just under 95% seen once. Specimen: CD4+ T cells from PBMCs. The receptors originated from a human donor with Susac syndrome.

The rearrangement uses TRBV5-6 and TRBJ2-1; 10 bases line up with TRBD2. CDR1 is SGHDT and CDR2 is YYEEEE in the germline V gene. V was pared by 0 bases and J by 0 bases, with 6 bases of the junction left unmatched. The CDR3 length is 18 residues. CDR3 bases: TGTGCCAGCAGCTTGGGCCTAGCGGGGGTCCTCTCCTACAATGAGCAGTTCTTC. Protein: CASSLGLAGVLSYNEQFF.

J is TRBJ2-3 and V is TRBV12-3 or TRBV12-4; D gene uncertain. This CDR3 is built from 14 residues. V was trimmed by 6 bases and J by 0 bases, leaving 10 bases between them. The CDR3 loop is CASSGYSSTDTQYF. The CDR3 DNA reads as TGTGCCAGCAGCGGGTACAGCAGCACAGATACGCAGTATTTT.

The chain is built from TRBV20-1 and TRBJ2-7, with a weak D call TRBD1 (6 bases). Trimming cost V 6 bases and J 0 bases, with 18 bases left between them. Germline V gene data show CDR1 as DFQATT and CDR2 as SNEGSKA (reference sequence). The CDR3 is 15 amino acids. CDR3 sequence: CSALSLTGYSYEQYF. The CDR3 coding sequence is TGCAGTGCCCTGTCCCTTACAGGGTACTCCTACGAGCAGTACTTC.

The J gene is TRBJ2-5, the V gene TRBV4-2; 8 nucleotides match TRBD1. After removal of 3 bases from V and 4 bases from J, the junction contained 10 bases not matched to a gene. The CDR3 has 16 residues. Germline CDR1 is LGHNA and CDR2 is YNFKEQ. The chain's CDR3 is CASSHPNGGTGETQYF. The CDR3 coding sequence is TGTGCCAGCAGCCATCCCAACGGAGGGACAGGAGAGACCCAGTACTTC.

The chain links TRBV20-1 to TRBJ1-6; no definite D call. The ends were cut back, 0 bases at V and 7 bases at J, with 10 bases in the middle. The germline V gene has CDR1 DFQATT and CDR2 SNEGSKA (reference sequence). This CDR3 comprises 14 residues. This chain's CDR3 is CSARDPQQNSPLHF. The CDR3, as DNA: TGCAGTGCTAGAGATCCACAGCAGAATTCACCCCTCCACTTT.

The chain is built from TRBV29-1 and TRBJ2-5; possibly TRBD1 for D (5 bases). The CDR3 is 11 amino acids. Trimming removed 4 bases at V and 3 bases at J, with 6 bases between. CDR1 and CDR2 from the germline V gene are SQVTM and ANQGSEA. The DNA for the CDR3 is TGCAGCGTTGCACAGGAAGAGACCCAGTACTTC. Amino acids: CSVAQEETQYF.

The V call is TRBV28, the J call TRBJ2-5; the D call may be TRBD1 or TRBD2 (6 bases each). This CDR3 has 15 amino acids. Germline V gene lookup returns CDR1 MDHEN and CDR2 SYDVKM. V lost 5 bases and J lost 7, with 20 bases in between. The CDR3 sequence: CASSLAFRGRGTQYF. The CDR3 coding sequence is TGTGCCAGCAGTCTCGCTTTCCGGGGGCGGGGGACCCAGTACTTC.

The chain employs TRBV29-1 and TRBJ2-1, with D possibly being TRBD1 (6 bases). Germline lookup yields CDR1 SQVTM and CDR2 ANQGSEA. There are 12 residues in the CDR3. The V end was cut by 6 bases, the J end by 6 bases, with 12 bases between. The CDR3 bases are TGCAGCGTACAGGGTGGAGGCAATGAGCAGTTCTTC. Translating gives CSVQGGGNEQFF.

This sequence joins TRBV25-1 and TRBJ1-1; no reliable D call. Germline CDR1 and CDR2: MGHDK and SYGVNS. This CDR3 region has 12 residues. V was trimmed by 5 bases and J by 7 bases, leaving 11 bases between them. The DNA of the CDR3 is TGTGCCAGCAGTTCAGAGCTCCTTGAAGCTTTCTTT. As protein: CASSSELLEAFF.

This chain uses TRBV6-2 or TRBV6-3 with TRBJ2-5; 10 bases align to TRBD2. Trimming at V came to 4 bases and at J to 5 bases, leaving 10 bases not matched to a gene. CDR3 size: 16 residues. CDR1 is MNHEY, CDR2 SVGEGT, per germline. The CDR3, as DNA: TGTGCCAGCAGTTTTCGTAGCGGGAGGTGGAGGGAGACCCAGTACTTC. Translating gives CASSFRSGRWRETQYF.

The V gene is TRBV20-1, the J gene TRBJ1-1; tentative D call: TRBD1 (6 bases). This CDR3 is 11 amino acids long. V was cut by 5 bases and J by 5 bases, with 9 bases left in between. From germline, CDR1 is DFQATT and CDR2 SNEGSKA (reference sequence). Here the CDR3 DNA reads TGCAGTGCTGGTGGGACAACTGAAGCTTTCTTT. Protein sequence: CSAGGTTEAFF.

This rearrangement joins TRBV20-1 to TRBJ2-5; TRBD2 might be the D (6 bases). CDR3 size: 12 residues. The ends were cut back, 8 bases at V and 2 bases at J, with 12 bases in the middle. Germline V gene lookup returns CDR1 DFQATT and CDR2 SNEGSKA (reference sequence). CDR3: CSSRRGQETQYF. The DNA for the CDR3 is TGCAGTTCAAGACGGGGGCAAGAGACCCAGTACTTC.

V usage is TRBV18 and J usage is TRBJ1-4; D gene ambiguous. V dropped 3 bases and J dropped 7 bases, with 6 bases sitting between them. CDR3 length: 12 amino acids. Looked up from germline, CDR1 is KGHSH and CDR2 is LQKENI. The CDR3 nucleotides are TGTGCCAGCTCACCGTCACGTGAAAAACTGTTTTTT. This codes for CASSPSREKLFF.

V usage is TRBV30 and J usage is TRBJ1-3; the D gene is possibly TRBD1 (6 bases). V was cut by 3 bases and J by 1 base, with 10 bases left in between. This CDR3 has 14 residues. CDR1 and CDR2 (germline): GTSNPN, SVGIG (reference sequence). In DNA form, the CDR3 reads TGTGCCTGGAGCCTCGGACAGTCTGGAAACACCATATATTTT. This encodes CAWSLGQSGNTIYF. Combining the CDR3 with reference TRBV30 and TRBJ1-3 gives the whole variable domain SQTIHQWPATLVQPVGSPLSLECTVEGTSNPNLYWYRQAAGRGLQLLFYSVGIGQISSEVPQNLSASRPQDRQFILSSKKLLLSDSGFYLCAWSLGQSGNTIYFGEGSWLTVV.

This CDR3 reads CASRKGGSGELFF. CDR3 DNA: TGTGCCAGCAGGAAGGGGGGGAGCGGGGAGCTGTTTTTT. The chain combines TRBV27 with TRBJ2-2; maybe TRBD2 (7 bases). V was pared by 6 bases and J by 7 bases, with 12 bases between. This CDR3 has 13 amino acids. Per the germline V gene, CDR1 is MNHEY and CDR2 is SMNVEV (reference sequence).

The chain carries TRBV12-3 or TRBV12-4 and TRBJ2-2; 11 bases line up with TRBD2. The CDR3 sequence is 17 residues long. V was pared by 5 bases and J by 1 base, with 6 bases of the junction left unmatched. In DNA form, the CDR3 reads TGTGCCAGCAGTCCCCGAACTAGCGGGAGGAACACCGGGGAGCTGTTTTTT. This gives the protein CASSPRTSGRNTGELFF.

The chain recombines TRBV7-3 with TRBJ2-5; D is tentatively TRBD1 or TRBD2 (7 bases each). The CDR3 covers 15 residues. V lost 5 bases to trimming and J lost 2 bases, with 15 bases between them. From germline, CDR1 is SGHTA and CDR2 FQGTGA. CDR3 sequence reads: CASSPGRGQQETQYF. The CDR3, as DNA: TGTGCCAGCAGCCCTGGGAGGGGGCAGCAAGAGACCCAGTACTTC.

The rearrangement joins TRBV9 to TRBJ1-6; D uncertain. The CDR3 extends over 14 amino acids. CDR1 and CDR2 from the germline V gene are SGDLS and YYNGEE. Trimming removed 4 bases at V and 10 bases at J, with 15 bases between. CDR3 bases: TGTGCCAGCAGCTTAGGAGGAGCAAGATCACCCCTCCACTTT. Protein: CASSLGGARSPLHF.

This chain joins TRBV14 and TRBJ2-7; D gene ambiguous. The V end was cut by 0 bases, the J end by 2 bases, with 5 bases between. CDR3 size: 13 residues. Germline-derived CDR1 and CDR2 are SGHDN and FVKESK. In DNA, the CDR3 is TGTGCCAGCAGCCAAGACCGAACCTACGAGCAGTACTTC. Its protein is CASSQDRTYEQYF.

The V and J genes are TRBV20-1 and TRBJ1-1; D gene ambiguous. V was cut by 3 bases and J by 5 bases, with 22 bases left in between. The CDR3 has 16 residues. The germline V gene encodes CDR1 DFQATT and CDR2 SNEGSKA (reference sequence). CDR3: CSASPHGSWRLTEAFF. CDR3 nucleotide sequence: TGCAGTGCTAGCCCCCACGGGTCCTGGAGGTTGACTGAAGCTTTCTTT.

V usage is TRBV25-1 and J usage is TRBJ1-2; no clear D. Germline CDR1 and CDR2: MGHDK and SYGVNS. The CDR3 is 13 residues long. V shed 2 bases and J shed 5 bases, with 9 bases lying between them. The CDR3 sequence: CASSEGLWYGYTF. The CDR3, as DNA: TGTGCCAGCAGTGAAGGACTGTGGTATGGCTACACCTTC.

CDR3 in amino acids: CASTDRFHSPLHF. CDR3 coding DNA: TGTGCCAGCACCGACAGGTTCCATTCACCCCTCCACTTT. V is TRBV12-3 or TRBV12-4 and J is TRBJ1-6; D is perhaps TRBD1 (6 bases). Deletions cut 7 bases from V and 8 bases from J, with 12 bases between. The CDR3 has 13 amino acids.

The V and J genes are TRBV20-1 and TRBJ1-2, with TRBD1 matching over 7 bases. With V trimmed by 3 bases and J by 7 bases, 8 bases remained unmatched. Germline V CDR1 and CDR2: DFQATT, SNEGSKA (reference sequence). CDR3 length: 13 residues. CDR3: CSASADRVRGYTF. CDR3 in DNA: TGCAGTGCTAGTGCCGACAGGGTGCGTGGCTACACCTTC.

The chain joins TRBV5-1 to TRBJ2-1, with D maybe TRBD2 (7 bases). CDR1 is SGHRS and CDR2 is YFSETQ in the germline V gene. CDR3 length: 13 residues. Trimming left V 3 bases short and J 9 bases short, with 13 bases between. Here the CDR3 DNA reads TGCGCCAGCAGCTGGGAGGGGGGACGTGAGCAGTTCTTC. Protein product: CASSWEGGREQFF.

In DNA form, the CDR3 reads TGCGCCAGCAGCCAAGGGAGGGCAGAGACCCAGTACTTC. It translates to CASSQGRAETQYF. The rearrangement links TRBV4-3 to TRBJ2-5, with a weak D call TRBD2 (6 bases). Per the germline V gene, CDR1 is LGHNA and CDR2 is YSLEER. Trimming removed 1 base from V and 4 bases from J, with 7 bases in between. CDR3 length equals 13 residues.

This rearrangement joins TRBV7-2 to TRBJ2-7, with D possibly being TRBD1 or TRBD2 (6 bases each). CDR1 SGHTA and CDR2 FQGNSA come from the germline V gene. Trimming stripped 2 bases from V and 2 bases from J, with 13 bases between. The CDR3 spans 15 residues. For the CDR3, the DNA is TGTGCCAGCAGCTTATCCGGGGGACAAACCTACGAGCAGTACTTC. This translates into CASSLSGGQTYEQYF.

CDR3 sequence (DNA): TGCAGTGCTAGATCCGGGACTTCGAACACCGGGGAGCTGTTTTTT. Its protein product is CSARSGTSNTGELFF. The chain couples TRBV20-1 to TRBJ2-2; tentative D call: TRBD2 (6 bases). Germline CDR1 reads DFQATT; CDR2 reads SNEGSKA (reference sequence). The CDR3 has 15 residues. Trimming took off 2 bases at V and 0 bases at J, with 10 bases between the two ends.

The sample holds one count of this clonotype. The chain is built from TRBV6-5 and TRBJ2-1; D is unresolved. The CDR3 loop spans 15 amino acids. The germline V gene has CDR1 MNHEY and CDR2 SVGAGI. V shed 6 bases and J shed 0 bases, with 12 bases lying between them. The CDR3 protein is CASSRIRSSYNEQFF. CDR3 bases: TGTGCCAGCAGCCGTATCCGGAGCTCCTACAATGAGCAGTTCTTC.

This clonotype was observed once. The CDR3, as DNA: TGTGCCAGCAGCTATATGTCGGCCGGGAACACCGGGGAGCTGTTTTTT. Translating gives CASSYMSAGNTGELFF. The chain is built from TRBV7-3 and TRBJ2-2; D gene uncertain. Germline CDR1 reads SGHTA; CDR2 reads FQGTGA. Deletions cut 4 bases from V and 1 base from J, with 13 bases between. The CDR3 is made up of 16 amino acids.

V gene TRBV29-1 combines with J gene TRBJ2-4; 8 bases fit TRBD1. The V and J ends lost 6 bases and 7 bases, in that order; junction bases with no gene match: 5. Looked up from germline, CDR1 is SQVTM and CDR2 is ANQGSEA. CDR3 length equals 12 residues. Here the CDR3 DNA reads TGCAGCGTGGAGGACAGGGTGAACATTCAGTACTTC. Encoded protein: CSVEDRVNIQYF.